The clone carrying this T cell receptor (beta chain) was detected a few times. Library preparation (for TCRbeta) was performed with unique molecular identifiers. Using its own MiXCR run on the PCR reads, TCRdb lists one record per CDR3 protein. The repertoire has approximately 590,000 distinct CDR3 sequences, roughly a tenth of them found once; the top ten carry 4%. This sample was included in a study of T-cell reconstitution after alpha-beta-depleted transplantation in children. The CDR3 is made up of 15 amino acids. Trimming removed 4 bases at V and 7 bases at J, with 21 bases between. Germline CDR1 reads SGHRS; CDR2 reads YFSETQ.

This receptor was taken from a human donor who donated a stem cell graft to a child with acute myeloid leukemia. This sample comprised PBMCs from the stem cell graft donor, obtained from the stem cell graft. V and J are TRBV5-1 and TRBJ2-7; D tentatively fits TRBD1 or TRBD2 (5 bases each). The DNA of the CDR3 is TGCGCCAGCAGCCCTTCGGGGACGGCCTACGGAGAGCAGTACTTC. Residues: CASSPSGTAYGEQYF.